Listed below are T cell receptor beta chains from one sample, sequenced in a study of T cell repertoires in cytomegalovirus infection. One entry per CDR3 protein results from TCRdb running MiXCR on the reads. The sample shows 680,000 or so distinct CDR3 sequences, 33% of them seen only once. These receptors' targets are unknown. Sequencing used cultured PBMCs, obtained from culture after CMV antigen stimulation. The receptor set was obtained from a human donor in good health (CMV status not recorded). Some clones in this sample may be carry-over from other donors' samples. The CDR3 runs from the conserved cysteine through the conserved F or W. A D gene is named only where the DNA matches it firmly. Size is stated for part of the rows, as once, few or many counts, or as a class when the clone is expanded.

V gene	J gene	clone size	D gene	CDR3 protein	CDR3 DNA
TRBV7-8	TRBJ1-4	many	TRBD1	CASRAHRGPEEKLFF	TGTGCCAGCAGGGCCCACAGGGGGCCGGAGGAAAAACTGTTTTTT
TRBV4-1	TRBJ2-3	NA	TRBD2	CASSQRLAGATDTQYF	TGCGCCAGCAGCCAACGACTAGCGGGGGCCACAGATACGCAGTATTTT
TRBV7-6	TRBJ1-2	NA	NA	CASSSVGNGYTF	TGTGCCAGCAGCTCCGTTGGGAATGGCTACACCTTC
TRBV6-2/TRBV6-3	TRBJ2-1	few	NA	CASSYSLGITHFETRRYNEQFF	TGTGCCAGCAGTTACTCACTCGGGATAACCCACTTCGAAACTAGACGGTACAATGAGCAGTTCTTC
TRBV29-1	TRBJ2-3	NA	NA	CSVGGGEVGTDTQYF	TGCAGCGTTGGAGGGGGAGAGGTGGGCACAGATACGCAGTATTTT
TRBV6-2/TRBV6-3	TRBJ1-5	NA	NA	CASSSRNSNQPQHF	TGTGCCAGCAGTTCCAGAAATAGCAATCAGCCCCAGCATTTT
TRBV4-3	TRBJ2-1	NA	TRBD2	CASSQTIRTSGRYNEQFF	TGCGCCAGCAGCCAAACGATCCGGACTAGCGGGAGATACAATGAGCAGTTCTTC
TRBV12-3/TRBV12-4	TRBJ1-2	few	TRBD1	CASSPGTGMGYTF	TGTGCCAGCAGTCCCGGGACAGGGATGGGCTACACCTTC
TRBV5-1	TRBJ1-3	NA	NA	CASSLAPGIMSGNTIYF	TGCGCCAGCAGCTTGGCCCCAGGGATAATGTCTGGAAACACCATATATTTT
TRBV11-2	TRBJ2-5	NA	TRBD2	CASSFLSGRGRETQYF	TGTGCCAGCAGCTTCTTAAGCGGGAGGGGCCGAGAGACCCAGTACTTC
TRBV7-6	TRBJ2-1	NA	TRBD2	CASSLVRAGGPANEQFF	TGTGCCAGCAGCTTAGTACGAGCGGGAGGGCCTGCGAATGAGCAGTTCTTC
TRBV12-3/TRBV12-4	TRBJ2-5	few	TRBD1	CASSSGQGLQETQYF	TGTGCCAGCAGTTCCGGACAGGGGCTGCAGGAGACCCAGTACTTC
TRBV20-1	TRBJ1-6	NA	TRBD1	CSAIRTGGSSPLHF	TGCAGTGCCATAAGGACAGGGGGCAGTTCACCCCTCCACTTT
TRBV19	TRBJ1-1	few	NA	CASSMSRNTEAFF	TGTGCCAGTAGTATGAGCAGGAACACTGAAGCTTTCTTT
TRBV7-8	TRBJ1-6	NA	NA	CASSSRTRNSPLHF	TGTGCCAGCAGCTCTCGGACTCGAAATTCACCCCTCCACTTT
TRBV7-9	TRBJ2-1	many	TRBD2	CASSLSPSGYNEQFF	TGTGCCAGCAGCTTATCTCCTAGCGGCTACAATGAGCAGTTCTTC
TRBV6-1	TRBJ2-1	few	TRBD1	CASITTGAKNEQFF	TGTGCCAGCATTACGACAGGGGCAAAGAATGAGCAGTTCTTC
TRBV18	TRBJ2-7	once	TRBD1	CASSLWTGGEEQYF	TGTGCCAGCTCACTGTGGACAGGGGGCGAGGAGCAGTACTTC
TRBV7-2	TRBJ2-1	few	NA	CASSLVVYNEQFF	TGTGCCAGCAGCTTAGTTGTTTACAATGAGCAGTTCTTC
TRBV4-2	TRBJ2-1	NA	NA	CASSQEGGVDNEQFF	TGTGCCAGCAGCCAGGAGGGGGGGGTTGACAATGAGCAGTTCTTC
TRBV7-2	TRBJ2-5	many	TRBD2	CASSSPGLAGGPETQYF	TGTGCCAGCAGCTCTCCGGGACTAGCGGGAGGGCCGGAGACCCAGTACTTC
TRBV19	TRBJ1-2	NA	NA	CASNPDRAYGYTF	TGTGCCAGTAACCCTGATCGGGCCTATGGCTACACCTTC
TRBV6-6	TRBJ2-5	NA	NA	CASTRGGETQYF	TGTGCCAGCACAAGGGGGGGAGAGACCCAGTACTTC
TRBV20-1	TRBJ2-2	NA	NA	CSARHPARGTGELFF	TGCAGTGCTAGGCATCCGGCTAGGGGTACCGGGGAGCTGTTTTTT
TRBV5-1	TRBJ2-7	NA	TRBD2	CASSLDREEDVYEQYF	TGCGCCAGCAGCTTGGATCGGGAGGAAGACGTTTACGAGCAGTACTTC
TRBV5-1	TRBJ2-5	NA	NA	CASSLTIGPGETQYF	TGCGCCAGCAGCTTGACGATTGGGCCGGGGGAGACCCAGTACTTC
TRBV20-1	TRBJ2-7	NA	TRBD2	CSARGGSGSHEQYF	TGCAGTGCTAGAGGGGGAAGCGGGAGCCACGAGCAGTACTTC
TRBV4-1	TRBJ2-3	few	NA	CASSYREAADTQYF	TGCGCCAGCAGCTATCGGGAAGCCGCTGATACGCAGTATTTT
TRBV2	TRBJ1-3	NA	NA	CASSDGGVNGNTIYF	TGTGCCAGCAGTGATGGGGGGGTTAACGGAAACACCATATATTTT
TRBV20-1	TRBJ2-5	NA	NA	CSAQEGGREETQYF	TGCAGTGCCCAAGAGGGGGGGCGGGAGGAGACCCAGTACTTC
TRBV28	TRBJ1-2	few	NA	CASTPGAHWYGYTF	TGTGCCAGCACTCCAGGGGCCCATTGGTATGGCTACACCTTC
TRBV28	TRBJ2-3	once	NA	CASSSHTTDTQYF	TGTGCCAGCAGCTCCCACACCACAGATACGCAGTATTTT
TRBV6-1	TRBJ2-2	NA	TRBD1	CASRADTGQGKTGELFF	TGTGCCAGCAGAGCAGATACGGGACAGGGGAAGACCGGGGAGCTGTTTTTT
TRBV6-2/TRBV6-3	TRBJ2-2	few	NA	CASMPPTGRAGELFF	TGTGCCAGCATGCCCCCGACAGGGAGGGCCGGGGAGCTGTTTTTT
TRBV10-3	TRBJ2-7	few	TRBD1	CATLRDRSSYEQYF	TGTGCCACACTCCGGGACAGGAGCTCCTACGAGCAGTACTTC